The T cell receptor (beta chain) under discussion was sequenced for a study of T-cell reconstitution after alpha-beta-depleted transplantation in children. Library preparation (for TCRbeta) was performed with unique molecular identifiers. TCRdb recomputed calls from the PCR reads with MiXCR, one row per CDR3 protein. The data hold 400,000 to 500,000 distinct CDR3 sequences, with 11% observed a single time. This clonotype has only a few counts. Germline CDR1 reads DFQATT; CDR2 reads SNEGSKA (reference sequence). V dropped 6 bases and J dropped 6; count of bases not matched to a gene: 15. This CDR3 has 15 amino acids.

The specimen comprised PBMCs from the stem cell graft donor, sampled from the stem cell graft. The clonotype originates from a human donor who donated a stem cell graft to a child with acute myeloid leukemia. The chain recombines TRBV20-1 with TRBJ2-3; 7 bases align to TRBD2. The CDR3: CSAPYLAGDRDTQYF. The CDR3, as DNA: TGCAGTGCCCCCTACTTGGCGGGAGATCGGGATACGCAGTATTTT.